A selection of T cell receptor beta chains follows, all from one sample in a study of cytomegalovirus exposure and HLA in healthy donors. Measured with immunoSEQ multiplex PCR; TCRdb has only the in-frame clones, and not every one. The table includes 180,000 or so clones, around 76% detected once. Source material: PBMCs. The receptor source for this set is a man aged 40-49 years in good health and CMV-seronegative. CDR3s include the opening cysteine and the closing phenylalanine or tryptophan. D genes are given only for firm matches. Size values are once, few and many counts, or a class for expanded clones, and some rows have none.

clone_size: once; j_call: TRBJ2-3; d_call: .; v_call: TRBV5-1; cdr3_length: 15; cdr3_nt: TGCGCCAGCAGCCAGGGACTCTGGTCGGTCGCTACGCAGTATTTT; cdr3_aa: CASSQGLWSVATQYF
clone_size: .; j_call: TRBJ2-5; d_call: .; v_call: TRBV5-1; cdr3_length: 12; cdr3_nt: TGCGCCAGCGGACTTACGCAAGAGACCCAGTACTTC; cdr3_aa: CASGLTQETQYF
clone_size: .; j_call: TRBJ1-1; d_call: TRBD1; v_call: TRBV5-1; cdr3_length: 15; cdr3_nt: TGCGCCAGCAGCTTGGGGACAGGAGAAGGGACTGAAGCTTTCTTT; cdr3_aa: CASSLGTGEGTEAFF
clone_size: .; j_call: TRBJ1-2; d_call: TRBD1; v_call: TRBV6-1; cdr3_length: 15; cdr3_nt: TGTGCCAGCCGTCCGGGACAGGCGGCTTTAGATGGCTACACCTTC; cdr3_aa: CASRPGQAALDGYTF
clone_size: .; j_call: TRBJ2-7; d_call: .; v_call: TRBV27; cdr3_length: 14; cdr3_nt: TGTGCCAGCAGTTTATCGCACAGTGCCTACGAGCAGTACTTC; cdr3_aa: CASSLSHSAYEQYF
clone_size: .; j_call: TRBJ2-7; d_call: TRBD2; v_call: TRBV27; cdr3_length: 15; cdr3_nt: TGTGCCAGCAGTTTCGGACTAGCGGGAGTTTACGAGCAGTACTTC; cdr3_aa: CASSFGLAGVYEQYF
clone_size: .; j_call: TRBJ2-2; d_call: TRBD1; v_call: TRBV2; cdr3_length: 14; cdr3_nt: TGTGCCAGCAGTCAGGGGGTCTACACCGGGGAGCTGTTTTTT; cdr3_aa: CASSQGVYTGELFF
clone_size: few; j_call: TRBJ2-7; d_call: .; v_call: TRBV9; cdr3_length: 16; cdr3_nt: TGTGCCAGCAGCGTAGAACCTATTCCCCCCTCCTACGAGCAGTACTTC; cdr3_aa: CASSVEPIPPSYEQYF
clone_size: .; j_call: TRBJ2-5; d_call: TRBD2; v_call: TRBV4-2; cdr3_length: 17; cdr3_nt: TGTGCCAGCAGCCAAGGCCGCGGGGTTAGCGGGGTGGGGACCCAGTACTTC; cdr3_aa: CASSQGRGVSGVGTQYF
clone_size: .; j_call: TRBJ2-7; d_call: TRBD2; v_call: TRBV10-3; cdr3_length: 15; cdr3_nt: TGTGCCATCAGTGAGTCGGCTAGCGGGAGCTACGAGCAGTACTTC; cdr3_aa: CAISESASGSYEQYF
clone_size: .; j_call: TRBJ2-1; d_call: .; v_call: TRBV25-1; cdr3_length: 13; cdr3_nt: TGTGCCAGCAGTGATTTTCTCCGCAATGAGCAGTTCTTC; cdr3_aa: CASSDFLRNEQFF
clone_size: few; j_call: TRBJ2-2; d_call: TRBD1; v_call: TRBV11-3; cdr3_length: 15; cdr3_nt: TGTGCCAGCAGCCCGGACAGGGTAAACACCGGGGAGCTGTTTTTT; cdr3_aa: CASSPDRVNTGELFF
clone_size: .; j_call: TRBJ1-1; d_call: .; v_call: TRBV7-2; cdr3_length: 15; cdr3_nt: TGTGCCAGCAGCTTAGCTAGGGGGATGGGGACTGAAGCTTTCTTT; cdr3_aa: CASSLARGMGTEAFF
clone_size: .; j_call: TRBJ1-2; d_call: TRBD1; v_call: TRBV28; cdr3_length: 14; cdr3_nt: TGTGCCAGCAGTGACAGGGGGCGCGTCTATGGCTACACCTTC; cdr3_aa: CASSDRGRVYGYTF
clone_size: few; j_call: TRBJ1-1; d_call: TRBD1; v_call: TRBV18; cdr3_length: 16; cdr3_nt: TGTGCCAGCTCCCCGGGACAGGGATCGTGGGACACTGAAGCTTTCTTT; cdr3_aa: CASSPGQGSWDTEAFF
clone_size: .; j_call: TRBJ1-2; d_call: TRBD1; v_call: TRBV9; cdr3_length: 15; cdr3_nt: TGTGCCAGCAGCCCGACTGGACAGGGGGGCTATGGCTACACCTTC; cdr3_aa: CASSPTGQGGYGYTF
clone_size: .; j_call: TRBJ2-7; d_call: TRBD2; v_call: TRBV7-2; cdr3_length: 14; cdr3_nt: TGTGCCAGCAGCTTAGCGAGCGGGGGCTACGAGCAGTACTTC; cdr3_aa: CASSLASGGYEQYF
clone_size: .; j_call: TRBJ1-4; d_call: .; v_call: TRBV29-1; cdr3_length: 15; cdr3_nt: TGCAGCGCGGCCGCCCTGACAGGATTAGGTGAAAAACTGTTTTTT; cdr3_aa: CSAAALTGLGEKLFF
clone_size: once; j_call: TRBJ1-2; d_call: .; v_call: TRBV6-5; cdr3_length: 14; cdr3_nt: TGTGCCAGCAGCCGCGTTCAGGGCCACTATGGCTACACCTTC; cdr3_aa: CASSRVQGHYGYTF
clone_size: .; j_call: TRBJ2-7; d_call: .; v_call: TRBV9; cdr3_length: 15; cdr3_nt: TGTGCCAGCAGCTCCAGGGCAGGGGCTACCTACGAGCAGTACTTC; cdr3_aa: CASSSRAGATYEQYF
clone_size: .; j_call: TRBJ1-2; d_call: TRBD1; v_call: TRBV29-1; cdr3_length: 12; cdr3_nt: TGCAGCGTTGAGCAGGGGGCGGTTGGCTACACCTTC; cdr3_aa: CSVEQGAVGYTF
clone_size: .; j_call: TRBJ2-3; d_call: .; v_call: TRBV7-9; cdr3_length: 13; cdr3_nt: .; cdr3_aa: CASSFGGGTRRDF
clone_size: .; j_call: TRBJ2-7; d_call: TRBD1; v_call: TRBV29-1; cdr3_length: 15; cdr3_nt: TGCAGCGTTGAAGCCGGACAGGGAGACTTCTACGAGCAGTACTTC; cdr3_aa: CSVEAGQGDFYEQYF
clone_size: .; j_call: TRBJ2-7; d_call: .; v_call: TRBV25-1; cdr3_length: 14; cdr3_nt: TGTGCCAGCAGTACCACAGGGTTTTGGGGCGAGCAGTACTTC; cdr3_aa: CASSTTGFWGEQYF
clone_size: .; j_call: TRBJ2-1; d_call: TRBD2; v_call: TRBV7-9; cdr3_length: 15; cdr3_nt: TGTGCCAGCAGCCTCTTAGCGGGACGATACAATGAGCAGTTCTTC; cdr3_aa: CASSLLAGRYNEQFF
clone_size: few; j_call: TRBJ2-7; d_call: .; v_call: TRBV30; cdr3_length: 13; cdr3_nt: TGTGCCTGGAGTGATCGAGCGGGCTACGAGCAGTACTTC; cdr3_aa: CAWSDRAGYEQYF
clone_size: .; j_call: TRBJ1-4; d_call: .; v_call: TRBV6-5; cdr3_length: 16; cdr3_nt: TGTGCCAGCAGTTACCGGGAACTCGCAACTAATGAAAAACTGTTTTTT; cdr3_aa: CASSYRELATNEKLFF
clone_size: .; j_call: TRBJ2-1; d_call: TRBD2; v_call: TRBV7-2; cdr3_length: 16; cdr3_nt: TGTGCCAGCAGCTCACGGACTAGCGGGAGCTACAATGAGCAGTTCTTC; cdr3_aa: CASSSRTSGSYNEQFF
clone_size: .; j_call: TRBJ2-2; d_call: .; v_call: TRBV29-1; cdr3_length: 11; cdr3_nt: TGCAGCGTCGGGAGCACCGGGGAGCTGTTTTTT; cdr3_aa: CSVGSTGELFF